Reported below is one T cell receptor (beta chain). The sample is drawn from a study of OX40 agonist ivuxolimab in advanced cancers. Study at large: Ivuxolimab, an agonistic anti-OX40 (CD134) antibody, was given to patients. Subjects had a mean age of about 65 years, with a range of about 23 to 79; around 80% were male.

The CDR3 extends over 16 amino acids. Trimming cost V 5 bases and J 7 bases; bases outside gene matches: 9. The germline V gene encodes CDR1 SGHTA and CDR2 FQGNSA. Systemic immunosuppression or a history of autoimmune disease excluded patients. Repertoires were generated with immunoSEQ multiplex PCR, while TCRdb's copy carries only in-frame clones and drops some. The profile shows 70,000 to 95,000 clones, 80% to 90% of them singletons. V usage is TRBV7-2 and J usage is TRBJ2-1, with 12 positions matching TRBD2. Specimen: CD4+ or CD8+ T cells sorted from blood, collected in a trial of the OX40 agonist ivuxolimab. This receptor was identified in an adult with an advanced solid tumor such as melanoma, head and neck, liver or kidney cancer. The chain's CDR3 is CASSLASGRAANEQFF. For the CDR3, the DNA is TGTGCCAGCAGCCTCGCTAGCGGGAGGGCCGCGAATGAGCAGTTCTTC.